The 25 T cell receptor beta chains below come from one sample, sequenced in a study of T cell clones after liver transplantation. The data were produced by immunoSEQ multiplex PCR, yet TCRdb's version contains in-frame clones alone and is incomplete. The table includes roughly 16,000 clones, 75% to 85% detected once. Sequenced material: CD8+ T cells from blood, taken around 50 months after liver transplant. Source of these receptors: a human patient who received a liver transplant. Some T cells may have come from the graft donor.

The chain is built from TRBV29-1 and TRBJ2-1, with TRBD1 matching over 7 bases. The junction had 7 bases not matched to a gene; V was cut back by 7 bases and J by 10 bases. The CDR3 runs to 11 residues. Germline lookup yields CDR1 SQVTM and CDR2 ANQGSEA. CDR3 loop: CSGEGAREQFF. CDR3 DNA sequence: TGCAGCGGCGAGGGGGCCAGAGAGCAGTTCTTC.

The chain combines TRBV29-1 with TRBJ2-7, with TRBD1 identical over 9 bases. V was clipped by 6 bases and J by 3 bases; unmatched bases: 6. Per germline, CDR1 SQVTM and CDR2 ANQGSEA. The CDR3 consists of 13 residues. CDR3 coding DNA: TGCAGCGTAATACAGGGGGCCAACTACGAGCAGTACTTC. Translated, it gives CSVIQGANYEQYF.

In its sample, this clone was seen a few times. The gene calls are TRBV5-6 and TRBJ1-1, with D tentatively TRBD1 (6 bases). The germline V gene encodes CDR1 SGHDT and CDR2 YYEEEE. The CDR3 consists of 13 residues. V was pared by 5 bases and J by 6 bases, with 14 bases between. For the CDR3, the DNA is TGTGCCAGCAGGTTAGGGGGGAGTCCTGAAGCTTTCTTT. Translation: CASRLGGSPEAFF.

V usage is TRBV28 and J usage is TRBJ2-7; possibly TRBD2 for D (5 bases). This CDR3 spans 16 amino acids. Per the germline V gene, CDR1 is MDHEN and CDR2 is SYDVKM. V was cut by 6 bases and J by 4 bases, with 22 bases left in between. Here the CDR3 reads CASRAAGNGNNYEQYF. As DNA, the CDR3 is TGTGCCAGCAGAGCGGCTGGGAACGGAAACAATTACGAGCAGTACTTC.

This clone showed up just once. This chain joins TRBV5-4 and TRBJ2-3; the D gene is possibly TRBD1 (6 bases). From germline, CDR1 is SGHNT and CDR2 YYREEE (reference sequence). Trimming shortened V by 0 bases and J by 9 bases, and 11 bases separated the two germline ends. The CDR3 consists of 13 residues. This CDR3 reads CASSLVGQWTQYF. CDR3 DNA sequence: TGTGCCAGCAGCTTGGTAGGACAGTGGACGCAGTATTTT.

The chain combines TRBV4-3 with TRBJ2-3; a weak D match, TRBD1 (6 bases). Germline V gene sequence: CDR1 LGHNA, CDR2 YSLEER. The V gene lost 0 bases and the J gene lost 6 bases, with 16 bases spanning the gap. The CDR3 has 16 amino acids. The CDR3 protein is CASSQDGGPSADTQYF. CDR3 nucleotide sequence: TGCGCCAGCAGCCAAGATGGGGGCCCCTCCGCGGATACGCAGTATTTT.

The J gene is TRBJ1-5, the V gene TRBV5-6; D is perhaps TRBD1 (5 bases). V was trimmed by 4 bases and J by 7 bases, leaving 9 bases between them. There are 12 residues in the CDR3. CDR1 SGHDT and CDR2 YYEEEE come from the germline V gene. The CDR3 DNA reads as TGTGCCAGCAGCGGGGGAGGGCAGCCCCAGCATTTT. It is translated as CASSGGGQPQHF. Filled out from reference TRBV5-6 and TRBJ1-5, the complete variable domain reads DAGVTQSPTHLIKTRGQQVTLRCSPKSGHDTVSWYQQALGQGPQFIFQYYEEEERQRGNFPDRFSGHQFPNYSSELNVNALLLGDSALYLCASSGGGQPQHFGDGTRLSIL.

The rearrangement uses TRBV9 and TRBJ2-2, with unresolved D. The germline gives CDR1 SGDLS, CDR2 YYNGEE. This CDR3 contains 13 residues. Trimming removed 3 bases from V and 3 bases from J, with 6 bases in between. The CDR3 nucleotides are TGTGCCAGCAGCGGCCACCACACCGGGGAGCTGTTTTTT. This translates into CASSGHHTGELFF.

The DNA for the CDR3 is TGTGCCAGCAGCTTGGTCAGGCGGTTCGGGGAGCTGTTTTTT. As protein: CASSLVRRFGELFF. V is TRBV5-6 and J is TRBJ2-2; D ambiguous. The ends were cut back, 0 bases at V and 7 bases at J, with 10 bases in the middle. Germline CDR1 is SGHDT and CDR2 is YYEEEE. The CDR3 loop spans 14 amino acids.

The gene calls are TRBV4-1 and TRBJ2-7; D is ambiguous. Germline V CDR1 and CDR2: MGHRA, YSYEKL. V shed 0 bases and J shed 3 bases, with 15 bases lying between them. The CDR3 is made up of 16 amino acids. CDR3 residues: CASSQDDSSHRYEQYF. CDR3 sequence (DNA): TGCGCCAGCAGCCAAGATGATTCGTCACACCGCTACGAGCAGTACTTC.

The chain links TRBV27 to TRBJ1-2; D call uncertain. The CDR3 is made up of 17 amino acids. Germline values: CDR1 MNHEY, CDR2 SMNVEV (reference sequence). V lost 5 bases to trimming and J lost 3 bases, with 22 bases between them. The CDR3 DNA reads as TGTGCCAGCAGTGAATTTAGCAGTCCCGGGGTAGACTATGGCTACACCTTC. Translated, it gives CASSEFSSPGVDYGYTF.

CDR3 region: CASSYSLADTQYF. The DNA for the CDR3 is TGTGCCAGCAGTTACTCGCTGGCGGATACGCAGTATTTT. This chain uses TRBV6-6 with TRBJ2-3; D not certain. The CDR3 contains 13 residues. Trimming left V 0 bases short and J 6 bases short, with 7 bases between. The germline CDR1 and CDR2 sequences are MNHNY and SVGAGI (reference sequence).

This clone has a single count. CDR3 sequence (DNA): TGTGCCAGCAGCCAAGGTCGAATCGACACCATATATTTT. Translation gives CASSQGRIDTIYF. The chain carries TRBV4-2 and TRBJ1-3; no clear D gene. Trimming shortened V by 1 base and J by 8 bases, and 9 bases separated the two germline ends. The germline gives CDR1 LGHNA, CDR2 YNFKEQ. The CDR3 loop spans 13 amino acids.

This chain uses TRBV5-5 with TRBJ2-1; the match to TRBD2 covers 11 bases. The junction had 6 bases not matched to a gene; V was cut back by 4 bases and J by 3 bases. Germline CDR1 is SGHKS and CDR2 is YYEKEE (reference sequence). The CDR3 consists of 16 residues. The CDR3 loop reads CASSRRGTSGYNEQFF. In DNA form, the CDR3 reads TGTGCCAGCAGCCGACGCGGGACTAGCGGCTACAATGAGCAGTTCTTC.

This sequence joins TRBV4-3 and TRBJ2-7; TRBD1 aligns across 7 bases. The J call may be mistaken, given a closer DNA end match to TRBJ2-5. Germline V CDR1 and CDR2: LGHNA, YSLEER. The CDR3 sequence is 15 residues long. DNA of the CDR3: TGCGCCAGCAGCCAAGGACAGGGCAGCCAAGAGACCCAGTACTTC. It encodes CASSQGQGSQETQYF.

The chain recombines TRBV11-2 with TRBJ2-2; D unclear. This CDR3 is built from 12 residues. Trimming left V 2 bases short and J 5 bases short, with 3 bases between. Germline V gene sequence: CDR1 SGHAT, CDR2 FQNNGV. The CDR3 region is CASSLLTGELFF. The DNA of the CDR3 is TGTGCCAGCAGCTTATTAACCGGGGAGCTGTTTTTT.

The chain joins TRBV27 to TRBJ2-5; perhaps TRBD2 as D (6 bases). The CDR3 loop spans 14 amino acids. CDR1 and CDR2 (germline): MNHEY, SMNVEV (reference sequence). V was trimmed by 9 bases and J by 2 bases, leaving 16 bases between them. Written as DNA, the CDR3 is TGTGCCAGTCAACCTCCGGGGGATCAAGAGACCCAGTACTTC. Translation: CASQPPGDQETQYF.

V gene TRBV11-2 combines with J gene TRBJ2-3; D could derive from TRBD1 or TRBD2 (5 bases each). Looked up from germline, CDR1 is SGHAT and CDR2 is FQNNGV. The CDR3 sequence is 16 residues long. Trimming stripped 5 bases from V and 2 bases from J, with 17 bases between. The CDR3 coding sequence is TGTGCCAGCAGCCCCACGACGGGACGGTACACAGATACGCAGTATTTT. Translation gives CASSPTTGRYTDTQYF.

The V and J genes are TRBV7-6 and TRBJ1-2, with D tentatively TRBD1 (6 bases). The CDR3 has 15 amino acids. V shed 1 base and J shed 4 bases, with 13 bases lying between them. Germline loops: CDR1 SGHVS, CDR2 FNYEAQ. CDR3 bases: TGTGCCAGCAGCTTAGGTTTTGGGGGCGGCTATGGCTACACCTTC. Amino acids: CASSLGFGGGYGYTF.

This clone came up many times. The chain combines TRBV6-4 with TRBJ2-2, with D perhaps matching TRBD1 (5 bases). Per the germline V gene, CDR1 is MRHNA and CDR2 is SNTAGT. The CDR3 consists of 13 residues. Trimming removed 2 bases from V and 4 bases from J, with 5 bases in between. CDR3 DNA sequence: TGTGCCAGCAGTGACAGGGGCACCGGGGAGCTGTTTTTT. Protein sequence: CASSDRGTGELFF.

This chain uses TRBV7-9 with TRBJ1-2, with D possibly matching TRBD1 (6 bases). Trimming pared 5 bases from V and 4 bases from J, leaving 11 bases between. Germline lookup yields CDR1 SEHNR and CDR2 FQNEAQ (reference sequence). The CDR3 is 13 residues long. CDR3 sequence reads: CASSLATGYGYTF. For the CDR3, the DNA is TGTGCCAGCAGCCTCGCGACAGGCTATGGCTACACCTTC.

This clone has a count of ten or more. This chain uses TRBV6-1 with TRBJ2-2; D not resolved. V was cut by 5 bases and J by 6 bases, with 4 bases left in between. Looked up from germline, CDR1 is MNHNS and CDR2 is SASEGT. This CDR3 comprises 11 residues. The chain's CDR3 is CASSYPGELFF. The CDR3 DNA reads as TGTGCCAGCAGTTACCCCGGGGAGCTGTTTTTT.

This clone was seen once. The chain combines TRBV9 with TRBJ2-5; D is perhaps TRBD1 (5 bases). The CDR3 covers 14 residues. The germline CDR1 and CDR2 sequences are SGDLS and YYNGEE. Deletions cut 6 bases from V and 2 bases from J, with 14 bases between. CDR3 in DNA: TGTGCCAGCACCGGATCAGGGTTTCAAGAGACCCAGTACTTC. Protein sequence: CASTGSGFQETQYF.

The CDR3 region is CASSLERGKTYEQYF. Here the CDR3 DNA reads TGCGCCAGCAGCCTGGAGCGGGGGAAAACCTACGAGCAGTACTTC. The chain carries TRBV4-3 and TRBJ2-7, with 8 bases that match TRBD2. Germline lookup yields CDR1 LGHNA and CDR2 YSLEER. The trim removed 4 bases at V and 2 bases at J, leaving 7 bases unmatched. The length of the CDR3 is 15 residues.

The rearrangement links TRBV4-2 to TRBJ2-2, with D unresolved. The CDR3 consists of 12 residues. Trimming pared 2 bases from V and 5 bases from J, leaving 3 bases between. CDR1 and CDR2 from the germline V gene are LGHNA and YNFKEQ. This CDR3 reads CASSQLTGELFF. The CDR3 DNA reads TGTGCCAGCAGCCAATTGACCGGGGAGCTGTTTTTT.